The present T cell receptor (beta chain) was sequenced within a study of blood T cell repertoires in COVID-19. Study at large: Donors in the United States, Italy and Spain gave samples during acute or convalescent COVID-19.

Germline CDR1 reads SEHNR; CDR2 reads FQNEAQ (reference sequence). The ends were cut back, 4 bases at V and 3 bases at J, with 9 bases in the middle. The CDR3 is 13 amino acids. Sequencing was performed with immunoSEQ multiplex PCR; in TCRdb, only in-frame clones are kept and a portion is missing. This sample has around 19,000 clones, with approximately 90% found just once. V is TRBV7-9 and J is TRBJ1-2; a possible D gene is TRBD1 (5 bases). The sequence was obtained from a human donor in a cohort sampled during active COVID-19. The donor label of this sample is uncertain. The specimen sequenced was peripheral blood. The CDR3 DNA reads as TGTGCCAGCAGCTCCGGGGGTTACTATGGCTACACCTTC. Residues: CASSSGGYYGYTF.